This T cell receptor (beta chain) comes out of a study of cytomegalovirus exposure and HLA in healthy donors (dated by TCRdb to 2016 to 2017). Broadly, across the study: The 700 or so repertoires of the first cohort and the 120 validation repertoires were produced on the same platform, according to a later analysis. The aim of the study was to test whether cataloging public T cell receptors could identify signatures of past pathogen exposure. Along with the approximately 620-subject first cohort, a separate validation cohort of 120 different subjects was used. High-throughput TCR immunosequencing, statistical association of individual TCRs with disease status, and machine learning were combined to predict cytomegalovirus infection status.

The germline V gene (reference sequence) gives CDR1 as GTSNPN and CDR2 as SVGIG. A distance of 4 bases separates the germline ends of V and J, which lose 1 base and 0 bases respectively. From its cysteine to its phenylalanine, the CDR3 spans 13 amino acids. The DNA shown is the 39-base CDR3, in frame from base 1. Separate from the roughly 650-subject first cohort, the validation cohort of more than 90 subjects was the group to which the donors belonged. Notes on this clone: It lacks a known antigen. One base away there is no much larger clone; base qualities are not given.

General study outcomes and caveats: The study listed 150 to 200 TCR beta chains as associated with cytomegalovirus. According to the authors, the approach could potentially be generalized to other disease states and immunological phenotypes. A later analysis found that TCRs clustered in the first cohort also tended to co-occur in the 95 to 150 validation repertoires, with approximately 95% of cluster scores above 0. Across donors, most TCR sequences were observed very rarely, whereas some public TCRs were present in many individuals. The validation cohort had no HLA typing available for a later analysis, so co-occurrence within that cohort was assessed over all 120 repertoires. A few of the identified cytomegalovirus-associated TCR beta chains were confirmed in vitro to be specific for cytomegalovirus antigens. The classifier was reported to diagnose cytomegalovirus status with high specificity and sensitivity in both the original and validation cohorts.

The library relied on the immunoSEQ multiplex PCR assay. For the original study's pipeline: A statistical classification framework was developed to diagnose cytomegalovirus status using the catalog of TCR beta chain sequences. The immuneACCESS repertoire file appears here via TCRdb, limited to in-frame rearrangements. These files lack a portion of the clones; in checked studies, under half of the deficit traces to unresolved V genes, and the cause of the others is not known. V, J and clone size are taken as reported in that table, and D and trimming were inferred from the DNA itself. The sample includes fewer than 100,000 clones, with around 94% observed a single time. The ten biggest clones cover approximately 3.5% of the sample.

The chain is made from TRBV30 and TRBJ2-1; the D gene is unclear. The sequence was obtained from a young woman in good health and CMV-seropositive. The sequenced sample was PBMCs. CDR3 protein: CAWSASSYNEQFF. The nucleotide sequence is TGTGCCTGGAGTGCTAGCTCCTACAATGAGCAGTTCTTC. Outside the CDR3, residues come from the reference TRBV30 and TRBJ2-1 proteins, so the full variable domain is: SQTIHQWPATLVQPVGSPLSLECTVEGTSNPNLYWYRQAAGRGLQLLFYSVGIGQISSEVPQNLSASRPQDRQFILSSKKLLLSDSGFYLCAWSASSYNEQFFGPGTRLTVL.